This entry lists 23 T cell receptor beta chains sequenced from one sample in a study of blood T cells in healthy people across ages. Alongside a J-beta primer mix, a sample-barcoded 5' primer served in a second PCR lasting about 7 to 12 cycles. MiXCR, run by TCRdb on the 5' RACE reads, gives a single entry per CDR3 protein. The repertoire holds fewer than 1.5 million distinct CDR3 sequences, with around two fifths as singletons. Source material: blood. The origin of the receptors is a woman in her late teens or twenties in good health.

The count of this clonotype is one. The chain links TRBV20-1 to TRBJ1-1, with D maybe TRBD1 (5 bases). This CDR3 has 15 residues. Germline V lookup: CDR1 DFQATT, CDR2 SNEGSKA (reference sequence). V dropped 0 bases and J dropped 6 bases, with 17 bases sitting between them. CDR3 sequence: CSARDHQTALAEAFF. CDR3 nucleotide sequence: TGCAGTGCTAGAGACCACCAGACAGCGCTCGCTGAAGCTTTCTTT.

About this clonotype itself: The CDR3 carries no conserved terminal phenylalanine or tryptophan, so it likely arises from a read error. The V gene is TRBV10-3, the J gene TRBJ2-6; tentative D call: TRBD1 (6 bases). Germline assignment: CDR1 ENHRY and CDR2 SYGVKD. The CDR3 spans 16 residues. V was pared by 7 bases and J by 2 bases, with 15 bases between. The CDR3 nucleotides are TGTGCCATCATTGGAGAACAGGGAGCTGGGGCCAACGTCCTGACTTTA. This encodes CAIIGEQGAGANVLTL.

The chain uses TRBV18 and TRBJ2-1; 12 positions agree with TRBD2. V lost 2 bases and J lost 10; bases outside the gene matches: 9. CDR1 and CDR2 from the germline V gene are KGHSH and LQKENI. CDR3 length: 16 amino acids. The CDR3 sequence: CASSPALAGGPGEQFF. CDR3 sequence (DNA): TGTGCCAGCTCACCAGCCCTAGCGGGAGGGCCGGGGGAGCAGTTCTTC.

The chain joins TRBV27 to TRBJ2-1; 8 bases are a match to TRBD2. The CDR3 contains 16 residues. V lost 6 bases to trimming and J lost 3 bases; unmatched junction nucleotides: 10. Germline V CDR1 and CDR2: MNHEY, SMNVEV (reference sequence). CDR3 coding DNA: TGTGCCAGCAGGGGGGATGGGCGGGGGGTCTACAATGAGCAGTTCTTC. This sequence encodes CASRGDGRGVYNEQFF.

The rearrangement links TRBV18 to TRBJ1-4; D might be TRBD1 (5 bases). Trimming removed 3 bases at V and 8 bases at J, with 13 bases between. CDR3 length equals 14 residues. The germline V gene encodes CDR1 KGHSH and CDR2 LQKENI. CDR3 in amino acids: CASSPRDVDEKLFF. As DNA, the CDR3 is TGTGCCAGCTCACCGAGGGACGTAGACGAAAAACTGTTTTTT.

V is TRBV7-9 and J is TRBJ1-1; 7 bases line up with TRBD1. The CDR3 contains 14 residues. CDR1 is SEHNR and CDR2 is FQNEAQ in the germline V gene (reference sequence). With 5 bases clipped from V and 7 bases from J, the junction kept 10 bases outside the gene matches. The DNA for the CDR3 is TGTGCCAGCAGCCCCCAGGGGGGTATCGGTGAAGCTTTCTTT. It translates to CASSPQGGIGEAFF.

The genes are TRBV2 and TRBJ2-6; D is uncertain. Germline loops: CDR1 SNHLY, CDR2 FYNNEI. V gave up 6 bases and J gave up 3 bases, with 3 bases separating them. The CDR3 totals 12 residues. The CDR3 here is CASRGGANVLTF. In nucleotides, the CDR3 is TGTGCCAGCAGGGGTGGGGCCAACGTCCTGACTTTC.

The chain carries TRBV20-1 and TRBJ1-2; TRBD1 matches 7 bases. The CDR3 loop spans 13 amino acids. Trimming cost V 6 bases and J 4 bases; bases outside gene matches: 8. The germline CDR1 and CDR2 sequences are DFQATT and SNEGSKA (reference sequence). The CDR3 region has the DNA TGCAGTGCAAAAGCGGGACAGTTCTATGGCTACACCTTC. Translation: CSAKAGQFYGYTF.

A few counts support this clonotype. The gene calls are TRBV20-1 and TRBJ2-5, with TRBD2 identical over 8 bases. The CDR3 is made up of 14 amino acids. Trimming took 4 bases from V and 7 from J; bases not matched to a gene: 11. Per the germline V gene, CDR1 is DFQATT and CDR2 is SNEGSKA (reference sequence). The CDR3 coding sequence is TGCAGTGCTAACCTACCTAGCGGGCTCGGGACCCAGTACTTC. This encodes CSANLPSGLGTQYF.

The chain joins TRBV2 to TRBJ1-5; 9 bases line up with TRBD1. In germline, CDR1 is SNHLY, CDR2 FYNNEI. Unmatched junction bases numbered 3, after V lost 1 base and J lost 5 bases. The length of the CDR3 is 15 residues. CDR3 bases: TGTGCCAGCAGTGAAGGGAGACAGGGGGATCAGCCCCAGCATTTT. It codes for CASSEGRQGDQPQHF.

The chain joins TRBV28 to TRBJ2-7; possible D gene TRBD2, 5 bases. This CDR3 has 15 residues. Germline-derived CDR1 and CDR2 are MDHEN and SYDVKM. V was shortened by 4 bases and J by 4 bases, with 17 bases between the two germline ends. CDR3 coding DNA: TGTGCCAGCAGTTCTTTTAGAGGGAAAGGGTACGAGCAGTACTTC. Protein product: CASSSFRGKGYEQYF.

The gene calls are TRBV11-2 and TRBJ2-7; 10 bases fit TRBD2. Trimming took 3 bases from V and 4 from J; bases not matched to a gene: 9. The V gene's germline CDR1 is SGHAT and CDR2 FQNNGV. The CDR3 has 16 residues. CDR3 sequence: CASSLDPLAGAYEQYF. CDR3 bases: TGTGCCAGCAGCTTGGACCCGCTAGCGGGGGCTTACGAGCAGTACTTC.

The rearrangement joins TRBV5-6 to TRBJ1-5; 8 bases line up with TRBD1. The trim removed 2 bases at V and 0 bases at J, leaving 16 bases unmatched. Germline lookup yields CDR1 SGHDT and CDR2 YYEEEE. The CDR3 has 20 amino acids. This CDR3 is CASSLGTRDRRGYSNQPQHF. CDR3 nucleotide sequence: TGTGCCAGCAGCTTAGGAACCCGGGACAGGCGAGGTTATAGCAATCAGCCCCAGCATTTT.

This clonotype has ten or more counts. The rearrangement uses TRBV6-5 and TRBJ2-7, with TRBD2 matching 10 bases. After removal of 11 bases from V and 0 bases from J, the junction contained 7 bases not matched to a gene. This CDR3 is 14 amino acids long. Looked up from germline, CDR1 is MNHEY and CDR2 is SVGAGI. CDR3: CASTRTSGSYEQYF. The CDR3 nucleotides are TGTGCCTCTACCCGGACTAGCGGCTCCTACGAGCAGTACTTC.

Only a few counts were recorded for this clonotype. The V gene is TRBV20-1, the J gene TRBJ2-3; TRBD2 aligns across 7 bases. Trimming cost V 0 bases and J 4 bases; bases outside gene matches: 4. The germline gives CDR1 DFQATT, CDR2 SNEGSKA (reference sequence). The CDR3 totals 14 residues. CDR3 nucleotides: TGCAGTGCTAGAGATCCGACTAGCTCAGATACGCAGTATTTT. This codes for CSARDPTSSDTQYF.

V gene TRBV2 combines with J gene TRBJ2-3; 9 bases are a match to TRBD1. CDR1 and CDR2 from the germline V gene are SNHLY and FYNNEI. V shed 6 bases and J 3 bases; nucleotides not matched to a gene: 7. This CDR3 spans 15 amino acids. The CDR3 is CASSDGQGLTDTQYF. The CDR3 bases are TGTGCCAGCAGCGACGGACAGGGGTTAACAGATACGCAGTATTTT.

CDR3 nucleotides: TGTGCCAGCAGCCCCAACACTGGGACTGTCCCCTACGAGCAGTACTTC. This gives the protein CASSPNTGTVPYEQYF. The chain couples TRBV3-1 to TRBJ2-7; D might be TRBD2 (6 bases). Germline V gene sequence: CDR1 LGHDT, CDR2 YNNKEL (reference sequence). CDR3 length: 16 amino acids. Trimming removed 4 bases from V and 2 bases from J, with 18 bases in between.

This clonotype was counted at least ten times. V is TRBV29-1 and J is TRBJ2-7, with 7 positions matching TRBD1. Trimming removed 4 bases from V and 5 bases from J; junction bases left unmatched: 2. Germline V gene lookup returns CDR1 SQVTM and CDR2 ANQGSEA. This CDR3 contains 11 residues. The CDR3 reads CSVGQGHEQYF. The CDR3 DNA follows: TGCAGCGTTGGACAGGGTCACGAGCAGTACTTC.

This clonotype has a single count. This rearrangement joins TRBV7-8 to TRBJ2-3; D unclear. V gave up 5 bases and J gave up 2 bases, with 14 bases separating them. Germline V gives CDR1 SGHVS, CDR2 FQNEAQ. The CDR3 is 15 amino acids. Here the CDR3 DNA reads TGTGCCAGCAGCCCCCCCGCGGAATACACAGATACGCAGTATTTT. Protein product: CASSPPAEYTDTQYF.

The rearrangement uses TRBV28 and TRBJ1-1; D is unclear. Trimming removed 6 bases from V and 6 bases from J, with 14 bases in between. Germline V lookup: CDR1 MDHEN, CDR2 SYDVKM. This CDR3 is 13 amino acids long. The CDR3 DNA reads TGTGCCAGCAGACTAAAGTGGGGATCTGAAGCTTTCTTT. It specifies CASRLKWGSEAFF.

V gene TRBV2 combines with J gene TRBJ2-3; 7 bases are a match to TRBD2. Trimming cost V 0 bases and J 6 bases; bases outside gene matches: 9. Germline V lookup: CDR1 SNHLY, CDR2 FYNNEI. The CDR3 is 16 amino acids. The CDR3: CASSEALSGAGDTQYF. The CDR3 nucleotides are TGTGCCAGCAGTGAAGCTCTAAGCGGGGCCGGGGATACGCAGTATTTT.

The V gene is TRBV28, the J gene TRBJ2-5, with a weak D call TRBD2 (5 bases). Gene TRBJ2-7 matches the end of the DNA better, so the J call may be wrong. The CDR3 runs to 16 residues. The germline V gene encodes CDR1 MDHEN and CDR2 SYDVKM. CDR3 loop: CASTYPGQPGGIEQYF. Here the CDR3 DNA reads TGTGCCAGCACCTACCCCGGCCAACCAGGAGGAATCGAGCAGTACTTC.

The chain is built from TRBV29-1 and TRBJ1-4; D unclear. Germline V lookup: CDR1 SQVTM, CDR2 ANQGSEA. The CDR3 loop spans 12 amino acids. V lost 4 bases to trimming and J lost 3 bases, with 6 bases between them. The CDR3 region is CSVAQSNEKLFF. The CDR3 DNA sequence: TGCAGCGTTGCCCAATCTAATGAAAAACTGTTTTTT.